This paragraph covers one T cell receptor beta chain sequence. This sample was taken from a study of Ad26.COV2.S vaccination and SARS-CoV-2 variants. Method: immunoSEQ multiplex PCR; TCRdb's copy keeps in-frame clones and lacks some. The sample has 200,000 to 300,000 clones; roughly 90% are singletons. Treatment here: about 20 received Ad26.COV2.S at low or high dose, single or two shots; 5 received placebo; per-sample allocation not given. Collection of samples fell on day 63 after the first vaccine or placebo injection. The sequence derives from a person between 18 and 59 years old who received the Ad26.COV2.S COVID-19 vaccine or a placebo. Sequenced material: peripheral blood, taken in a trial of Ad26.COV2.S vaccine versus placebo.

The CDR3 reads CASTLAGSYNEQFF. CDR3 bases: TGTGCCAGTACCCTAGCGGGATCCTACAATGAGCAGTTCTTC. The chain combines TRBV19 with TRBJ2-1, with 9 bases matching TRBD2. The CDR3 is 14 amino acids. V shed 7 bases, J shed 1 base, and the junction held 2 bases outside the gene matches. Per germline, CDR1 LNHDA and CDR2 SQIVND (reference sequence).